The clone carrying this T cell receptor (beta chain) was counted a single time. Assay: immunoSEQ multiplex PCR; the TCRdb copy retains only in-frame clones and omits some. This sample has 4,500 to 5,500 clones, with more than 75% found just once. This entry is derived from a study of immune evolution from preneoplasia to lung adenocarcinoma. Patients had resection in Japan or China between the mid-2010s and the late 2010s. Two lung cancer pathologists independently confirmed each histologic diagnosis. The CDR3 runs 17 residues. Germline assignment: CDR1 MDHEN and CDR2 SYDVKM. V was trimmed by 7 bases and J by 3 bases, leaving 25 bases between them.

The source material was FFPE lung adenocarcinoma in situ tissue. The clonotype was recovered from a person in their 70s with lung adenocarcinoma. The chain uses TRBV28 and TRBJ2-7; D may match TRBD1 or TRBD2 (6 bases each). The CDR3 is CASTQYGGKSVNYEQYF. The CDR3 DNA follows: TGTGCCAGCACTCAATACGGGGGCAAGAGCGTGAACTACGAGCAGTACTTC.